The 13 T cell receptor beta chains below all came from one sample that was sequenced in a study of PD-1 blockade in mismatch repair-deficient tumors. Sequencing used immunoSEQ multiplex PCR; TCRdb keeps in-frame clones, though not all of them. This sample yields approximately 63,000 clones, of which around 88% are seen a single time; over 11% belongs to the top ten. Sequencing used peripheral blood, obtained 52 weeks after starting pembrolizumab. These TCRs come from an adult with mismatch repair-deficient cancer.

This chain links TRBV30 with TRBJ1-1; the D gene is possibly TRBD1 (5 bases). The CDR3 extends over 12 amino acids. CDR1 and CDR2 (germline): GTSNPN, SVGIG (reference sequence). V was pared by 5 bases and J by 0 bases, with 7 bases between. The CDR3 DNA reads TGTGCCTGGGGCAGGGTGAACACTGAAGCTTTCTTT. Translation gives CAWGRVNTEAFF.

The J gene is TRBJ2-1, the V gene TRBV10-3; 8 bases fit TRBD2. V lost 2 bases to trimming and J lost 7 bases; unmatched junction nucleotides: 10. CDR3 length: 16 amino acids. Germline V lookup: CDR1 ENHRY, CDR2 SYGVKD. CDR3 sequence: CAISEPTLSSGNEQFF. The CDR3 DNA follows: TGTGCCATCAGTGAGCCGACTTTATCTAGCGGGAATGAGCAGTTCTTC.

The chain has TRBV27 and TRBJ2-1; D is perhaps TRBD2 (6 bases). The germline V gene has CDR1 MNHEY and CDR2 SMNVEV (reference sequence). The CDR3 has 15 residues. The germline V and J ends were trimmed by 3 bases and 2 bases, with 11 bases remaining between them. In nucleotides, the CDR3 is TGTGCCAGCAGTTTTATTGGCGGGGCCTACAATGAGCAGTTCTTC. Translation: CASSFIGGAYNEQFF.

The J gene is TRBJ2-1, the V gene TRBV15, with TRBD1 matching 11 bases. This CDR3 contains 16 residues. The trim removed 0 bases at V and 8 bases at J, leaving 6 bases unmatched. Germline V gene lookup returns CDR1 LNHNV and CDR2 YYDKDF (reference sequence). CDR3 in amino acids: CATSRDRGQGGYEQFF. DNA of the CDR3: TGTGCCACCAGCAGAGATCGGGGACAGGGGGGGTATGAGCAGTTCTTC.

CDR3: CAWDGRDRGFYGYTF. The CDR3 bases are TGTGCCTGGGATGGTAGGGACAGGGGCTTCTATGGCTACACCTTC. The chain carries TRBV30 and TRBJ1-2, with TRBD1 identical over 10 bases. The length of the CDR3 is 15 residues. The germline gives CDR1 GTSNPN, CDR2 SVGIG (reference sequence). V dropped 5 bases and J dropped 4; count of bases not matched to a gene: 10.

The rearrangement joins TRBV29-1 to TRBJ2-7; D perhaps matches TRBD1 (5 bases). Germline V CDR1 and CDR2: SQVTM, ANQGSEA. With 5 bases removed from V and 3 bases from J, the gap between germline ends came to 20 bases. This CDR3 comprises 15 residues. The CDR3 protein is CSVLGLGQVVYEQYF. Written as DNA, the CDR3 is TGCAGCGTTCTAGGATTAGGACAAGTTGTCTACGAGCAGTACTTC.

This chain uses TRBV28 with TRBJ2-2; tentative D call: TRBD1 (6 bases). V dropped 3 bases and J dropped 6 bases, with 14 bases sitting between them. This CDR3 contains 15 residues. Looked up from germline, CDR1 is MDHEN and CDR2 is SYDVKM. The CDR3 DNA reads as TGTGCCAGCAGTTTCGGCCAGGGGATCGCCGGGGAGCTGTTTTTT. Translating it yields CASSFGQGIAGELFF.

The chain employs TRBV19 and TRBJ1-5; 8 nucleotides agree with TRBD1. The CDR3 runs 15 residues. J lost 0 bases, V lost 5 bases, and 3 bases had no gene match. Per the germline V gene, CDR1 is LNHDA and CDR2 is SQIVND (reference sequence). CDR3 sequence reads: CASSLGQASNQPQHF. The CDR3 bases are TGTGCCAGTAGTCTGGGACAGGCTAGCAATCAGCCCCAGCATTTT.

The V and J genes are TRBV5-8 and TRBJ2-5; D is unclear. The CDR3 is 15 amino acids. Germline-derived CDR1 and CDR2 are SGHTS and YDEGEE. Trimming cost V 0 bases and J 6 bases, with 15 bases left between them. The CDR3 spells CASSLVFGQIKTQYF. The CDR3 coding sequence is TGTGCCAGCAGCTTGGTTTTTGGTCAGATAAAGACCCAGTACTTC.

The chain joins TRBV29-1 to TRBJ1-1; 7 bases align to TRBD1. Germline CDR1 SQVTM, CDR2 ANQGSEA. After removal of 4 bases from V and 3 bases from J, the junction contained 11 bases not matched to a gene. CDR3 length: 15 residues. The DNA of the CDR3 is TGCAGCGTTGGAGACAGGGCTTGGCTCCACACTGAAGCTTTCTTT. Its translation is CSVGDRAWLHTEAFF.

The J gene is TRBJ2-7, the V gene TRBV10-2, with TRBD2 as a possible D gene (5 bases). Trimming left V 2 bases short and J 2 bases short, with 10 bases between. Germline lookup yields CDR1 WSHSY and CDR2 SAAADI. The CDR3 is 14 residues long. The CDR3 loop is CASSEGGSTYEQYF. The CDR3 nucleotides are TGCGCCAGCAGTGAGGGAGGCTCTACCTACGAGCAGTACTTC.

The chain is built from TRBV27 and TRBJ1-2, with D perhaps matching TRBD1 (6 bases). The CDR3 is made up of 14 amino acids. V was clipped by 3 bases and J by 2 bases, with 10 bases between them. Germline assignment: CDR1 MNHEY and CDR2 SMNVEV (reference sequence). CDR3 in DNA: TGTGCCAGCAGTTTTGCTCAGGGGAACTATGGCTACACCTTC. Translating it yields CASSFAQGNYGYTF.

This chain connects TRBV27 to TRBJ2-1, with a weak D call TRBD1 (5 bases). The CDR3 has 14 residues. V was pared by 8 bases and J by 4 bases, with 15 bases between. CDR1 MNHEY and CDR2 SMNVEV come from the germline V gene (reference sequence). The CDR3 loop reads CASAPGFVYNEQFF. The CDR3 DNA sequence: TGTGCCAGCGCTCCAGGGTTCGTGTACAATGAGCAGTTCTTC.